This T cell receptor (beta chain) was sequenced for a study of cytomegalovirus exposure and HLA in healthy donors. Primers included in the PCR were 60 Vbeta and 13 Jbeta primers. Assay used: immunoSEQ multiplex PCR; TCRdb lists only in-frame clones, some missing. The top ten hold around 3.2% of the sample, which has about 130,000 clones, roughly three quarters seen once. General study findings and limits: The authors later found most CMV-associated TCR beta chains appeared HLA-restricted.

Regarding this clone: Its antigen remains unidentified.

The sequenced sample was PBMCs. The TCR originated in a man between 35 and 55 years old in good health and CMV-seronegative.

This CDR3 is CASSDRDRPQHF. As DNA, the CDR3 is TGTGCCAGCAGTGACAGAGATCGGCCCCAGCATTTT. The genes are TRBV6-5 and TRBJ1-5; maybe TRBD1 (5 bases). There are 12 residues in the CDR3. The germline V gene encodes CDR1 MNHEY and CDR2 SVGAGI. With 5 bases removed from V and 9 bases from J, the gap between germline ends came to 11 bases.